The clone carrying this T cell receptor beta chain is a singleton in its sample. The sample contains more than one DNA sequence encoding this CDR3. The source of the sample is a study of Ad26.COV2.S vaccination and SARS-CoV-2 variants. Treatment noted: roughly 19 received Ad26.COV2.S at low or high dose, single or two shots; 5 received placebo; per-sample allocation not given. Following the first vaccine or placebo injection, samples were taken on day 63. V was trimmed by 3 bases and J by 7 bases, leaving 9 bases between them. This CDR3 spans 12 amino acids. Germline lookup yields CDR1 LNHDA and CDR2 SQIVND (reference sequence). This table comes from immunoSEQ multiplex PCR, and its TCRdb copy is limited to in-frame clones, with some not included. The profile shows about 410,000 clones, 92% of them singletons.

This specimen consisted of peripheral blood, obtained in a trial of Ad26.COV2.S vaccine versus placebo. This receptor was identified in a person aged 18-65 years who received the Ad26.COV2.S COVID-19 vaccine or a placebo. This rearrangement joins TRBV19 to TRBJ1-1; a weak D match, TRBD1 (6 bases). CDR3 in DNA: TGTGCCAGTAGTATTGGGGGCTTTGAAGCTTTCTTT. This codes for CASSIGGFEAFF.